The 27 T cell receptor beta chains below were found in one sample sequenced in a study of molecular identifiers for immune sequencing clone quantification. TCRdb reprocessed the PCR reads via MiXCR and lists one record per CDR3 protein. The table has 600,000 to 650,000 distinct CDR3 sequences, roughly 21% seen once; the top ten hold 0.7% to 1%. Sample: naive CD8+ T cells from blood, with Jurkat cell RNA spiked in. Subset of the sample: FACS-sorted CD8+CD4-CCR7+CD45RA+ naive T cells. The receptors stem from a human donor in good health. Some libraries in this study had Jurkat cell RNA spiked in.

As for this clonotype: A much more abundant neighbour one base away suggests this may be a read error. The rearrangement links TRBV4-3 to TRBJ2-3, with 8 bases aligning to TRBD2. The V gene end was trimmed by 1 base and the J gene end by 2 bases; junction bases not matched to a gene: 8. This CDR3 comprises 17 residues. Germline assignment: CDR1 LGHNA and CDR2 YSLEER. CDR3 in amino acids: CASSQGLAGLNTDTQYF. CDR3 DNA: TGCGCCAGCAGCCAAGGGTTAGCGGGATTGAACACAGATACGCAGTATTTT.

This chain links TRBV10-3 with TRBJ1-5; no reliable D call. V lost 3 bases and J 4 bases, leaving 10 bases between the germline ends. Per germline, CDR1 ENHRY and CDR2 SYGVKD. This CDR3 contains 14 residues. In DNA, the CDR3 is TGTGCCATCAGTGACCCCGGAGCAAATCAGCCCCAGCATTTT. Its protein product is CAISDPGANQPQHF.

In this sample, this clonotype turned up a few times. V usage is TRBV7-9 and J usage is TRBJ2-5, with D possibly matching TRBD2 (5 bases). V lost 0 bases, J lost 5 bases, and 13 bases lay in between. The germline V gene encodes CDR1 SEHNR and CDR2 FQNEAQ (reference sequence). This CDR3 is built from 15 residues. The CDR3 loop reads CASSLALAPGETQYF. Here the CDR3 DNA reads TGTGCCAGCAGCTTAGCCCTAGCCCCGGGGGAGACCCAGTACTTC.

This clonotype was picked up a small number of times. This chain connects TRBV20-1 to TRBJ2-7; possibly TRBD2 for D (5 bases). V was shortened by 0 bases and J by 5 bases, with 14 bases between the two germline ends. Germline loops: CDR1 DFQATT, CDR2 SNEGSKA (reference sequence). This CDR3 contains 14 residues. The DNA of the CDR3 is TGCAGTGCTAGAGATCGAGGGAGCCCCCACGAGCAGTACTTC. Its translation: CSARDRGSPHEQYF.

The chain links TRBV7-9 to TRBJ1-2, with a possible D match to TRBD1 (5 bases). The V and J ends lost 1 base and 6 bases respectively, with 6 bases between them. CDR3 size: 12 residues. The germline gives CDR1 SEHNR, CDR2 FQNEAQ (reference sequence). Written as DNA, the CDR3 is TGTGCCAGCAGCTTAGACAGGAATGGCTACACCTTC. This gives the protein CASSLDRNGYTF.

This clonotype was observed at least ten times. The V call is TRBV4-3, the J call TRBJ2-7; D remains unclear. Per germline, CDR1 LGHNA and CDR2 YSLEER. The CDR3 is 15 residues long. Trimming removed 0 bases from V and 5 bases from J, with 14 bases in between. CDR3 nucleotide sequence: TGCGCCAGCAGCCAAGAGTCGCGGAGAAGCAACGAGCAGTACTTC. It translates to CASSQESRRSNEQYF.

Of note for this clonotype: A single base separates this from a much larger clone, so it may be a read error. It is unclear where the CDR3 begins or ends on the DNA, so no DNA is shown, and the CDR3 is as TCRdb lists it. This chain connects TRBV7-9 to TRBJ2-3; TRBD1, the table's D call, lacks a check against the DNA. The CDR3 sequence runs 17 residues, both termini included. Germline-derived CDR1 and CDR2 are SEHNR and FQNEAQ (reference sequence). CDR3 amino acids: CASSSLFGTGATDTRYF.

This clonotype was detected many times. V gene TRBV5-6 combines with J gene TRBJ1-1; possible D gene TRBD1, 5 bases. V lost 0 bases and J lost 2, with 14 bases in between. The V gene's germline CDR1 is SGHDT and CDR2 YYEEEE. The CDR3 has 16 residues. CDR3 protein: CASSLEEGRANTEAFF. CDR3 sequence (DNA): TGTGCCAGCAGCTTGGAGGAGGGCAGGGCCAACACTGAAGCTTTCTTT.

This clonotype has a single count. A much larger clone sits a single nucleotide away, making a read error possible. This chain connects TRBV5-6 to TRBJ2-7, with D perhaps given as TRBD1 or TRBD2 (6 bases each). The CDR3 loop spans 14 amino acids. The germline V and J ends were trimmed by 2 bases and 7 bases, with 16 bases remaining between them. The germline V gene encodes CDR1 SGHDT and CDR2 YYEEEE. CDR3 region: CASSLGRGGGEQYF. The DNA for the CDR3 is TGTGCCAGCAGCTTAGGCAGGGGAGGAGGGGAGCAGTACTTC. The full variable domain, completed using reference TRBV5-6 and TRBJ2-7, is DAGVTQSPTHLIKTRGQQVTLRCSPKSGHDTVSWYQQALGQGPQFIFQYYEEEERQRGNFPDRFSGHQFPNYSSELNVNALLLGDSALYLCASSLGRGGGEQYFGPGTRLTVT.

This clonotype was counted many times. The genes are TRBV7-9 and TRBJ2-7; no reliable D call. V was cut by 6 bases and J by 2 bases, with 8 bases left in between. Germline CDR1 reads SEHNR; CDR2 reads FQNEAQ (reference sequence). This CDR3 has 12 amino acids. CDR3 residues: CASSLQAYEQYF. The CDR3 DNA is TGTGCCAGCAGTCTCCAGGCCTACGAGCAGTACTTC.

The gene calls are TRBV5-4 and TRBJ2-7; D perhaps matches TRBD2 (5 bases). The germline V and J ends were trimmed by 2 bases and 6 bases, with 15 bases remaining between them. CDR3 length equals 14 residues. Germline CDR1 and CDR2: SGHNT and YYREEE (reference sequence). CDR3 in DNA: TGTGCCAGCAGCTTTGGGCGGACGAGCGGCGAGCAGTACTTC. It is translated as CASSFGRTSGEQYF.

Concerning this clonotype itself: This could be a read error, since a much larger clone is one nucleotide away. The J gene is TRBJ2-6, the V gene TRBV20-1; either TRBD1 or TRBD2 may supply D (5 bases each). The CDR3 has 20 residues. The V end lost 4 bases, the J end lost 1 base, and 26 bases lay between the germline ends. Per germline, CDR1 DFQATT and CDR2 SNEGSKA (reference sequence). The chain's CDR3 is CSATPIRGRGYSSGANVLTF. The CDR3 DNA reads TGCAGTGCTACCCCTATACGGGGCAGAGGGTATTCTTCTGGGGCCAACGTCCTGACTTTC.

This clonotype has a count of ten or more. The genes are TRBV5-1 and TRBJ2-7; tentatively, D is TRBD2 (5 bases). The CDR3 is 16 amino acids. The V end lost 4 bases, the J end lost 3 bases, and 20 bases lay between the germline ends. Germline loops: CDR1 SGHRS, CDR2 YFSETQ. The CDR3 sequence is CASSPGGGLADYEQYF. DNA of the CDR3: TGCGCCAGCAGCCCAGGTGGAGGACTCGCCGACTACGAGCAGTACTTC.

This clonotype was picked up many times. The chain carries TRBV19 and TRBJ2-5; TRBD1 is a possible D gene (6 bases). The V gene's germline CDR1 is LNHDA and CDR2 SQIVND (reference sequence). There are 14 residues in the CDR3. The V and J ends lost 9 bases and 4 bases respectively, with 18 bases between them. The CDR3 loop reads CASAPRQGRETQYF. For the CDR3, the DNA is TGTGCCAGCGCTCCACGTCAGGGGCGAGAGACCCAGTACTTC.

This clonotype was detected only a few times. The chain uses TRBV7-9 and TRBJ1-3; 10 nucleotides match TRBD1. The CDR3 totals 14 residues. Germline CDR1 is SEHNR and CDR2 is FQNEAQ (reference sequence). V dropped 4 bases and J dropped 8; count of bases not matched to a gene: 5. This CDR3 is CASSWTGGTDTIYF. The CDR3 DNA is TGTGCCAGCAGCTGGACAGGGGGGACGGACACCATATATTTT.

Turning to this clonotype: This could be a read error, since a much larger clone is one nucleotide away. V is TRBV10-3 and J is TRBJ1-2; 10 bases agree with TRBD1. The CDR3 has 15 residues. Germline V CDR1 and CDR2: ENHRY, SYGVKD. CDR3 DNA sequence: TGTGCCCTCAGCGAGGGACAGGGGTATCTATTCGGCTACACCTTC. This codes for CALSEGQGYLFGYTF.

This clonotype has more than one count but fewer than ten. CDR3 bases: TGTGCCAGCAGCAGGGCCCGGGGCACAGATACGCAGTATTTT. Encoded protein: CASSRARGTDTQYF. The V and J genes are TRBV21-1 and TRBJ2-3; the table's D call, TRBD1, has no DNA check behind it. TRBV21-1 is a pseudogene segment. The CDR3 is 14 amino acids.

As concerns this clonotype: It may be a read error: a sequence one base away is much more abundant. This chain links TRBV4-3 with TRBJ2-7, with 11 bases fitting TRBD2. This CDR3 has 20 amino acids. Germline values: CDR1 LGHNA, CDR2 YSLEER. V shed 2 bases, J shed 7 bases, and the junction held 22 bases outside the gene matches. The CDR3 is CASSQNQYLAGGPWIREQYF. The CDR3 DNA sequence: TGCGCCAGCAGCCAAAATCAGTATCTAGCGGGAGGCCCCTGGATAAGAGAGCAGTACTTC.

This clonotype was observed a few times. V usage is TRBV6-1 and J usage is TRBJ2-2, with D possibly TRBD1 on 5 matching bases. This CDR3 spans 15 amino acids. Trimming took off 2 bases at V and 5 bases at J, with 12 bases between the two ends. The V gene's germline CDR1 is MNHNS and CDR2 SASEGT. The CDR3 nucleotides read TGTGCCAGCAGTGAAACAGGATACGTTACCGGGGAGCTGTTTTTT. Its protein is CASSETGYVTGELFF.

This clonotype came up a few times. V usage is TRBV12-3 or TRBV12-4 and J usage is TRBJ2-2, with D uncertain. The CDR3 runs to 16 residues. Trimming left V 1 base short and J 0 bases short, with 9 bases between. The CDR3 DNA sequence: TGTGCCAGCAGTTTAGGTCAGCTACCGAACACCGGGGAGCTGTTTTTT. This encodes CASSLGQLPNTGELFF.

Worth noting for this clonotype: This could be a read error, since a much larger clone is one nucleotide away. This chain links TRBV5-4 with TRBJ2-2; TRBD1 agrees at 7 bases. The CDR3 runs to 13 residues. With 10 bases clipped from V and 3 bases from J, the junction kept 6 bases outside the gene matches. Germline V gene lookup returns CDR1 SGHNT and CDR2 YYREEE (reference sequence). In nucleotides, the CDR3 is TGTGCCGACCTTGACAGGGACACCGGGGAGCTGTTTTTT. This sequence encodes CADLDRDTGELFF.

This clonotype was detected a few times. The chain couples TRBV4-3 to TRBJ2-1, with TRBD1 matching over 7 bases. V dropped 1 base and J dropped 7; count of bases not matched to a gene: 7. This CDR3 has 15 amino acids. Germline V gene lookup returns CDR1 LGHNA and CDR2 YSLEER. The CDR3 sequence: CASSQGQARGNEQFF. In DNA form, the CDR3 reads TGCGCCAGCAGCCAAGGACAGGCCAGGGGGAATGAGCAGTTCTTC.

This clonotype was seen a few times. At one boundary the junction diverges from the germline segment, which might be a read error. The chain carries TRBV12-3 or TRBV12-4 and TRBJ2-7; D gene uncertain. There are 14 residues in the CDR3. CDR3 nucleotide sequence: TGTGCCAACAGTCACTCCCTTATAGGATACGAGCAGTACTTC. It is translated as CANSHSLIGYEQYF.

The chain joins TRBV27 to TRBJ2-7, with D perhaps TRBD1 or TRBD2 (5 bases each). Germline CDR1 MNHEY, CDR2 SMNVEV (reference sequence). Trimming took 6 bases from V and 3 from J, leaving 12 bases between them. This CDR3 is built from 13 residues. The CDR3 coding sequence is TGTGCCAGCAGGGGGCCGGGGCTCTACGAGCAGTACTTC. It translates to CASRGPGLYEQYF.

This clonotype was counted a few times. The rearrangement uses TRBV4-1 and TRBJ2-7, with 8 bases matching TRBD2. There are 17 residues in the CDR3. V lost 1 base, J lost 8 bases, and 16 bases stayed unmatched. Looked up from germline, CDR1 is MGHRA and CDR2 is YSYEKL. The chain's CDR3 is CASSQVGSGLAGRQQYF. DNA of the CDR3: TGCGCCAGCAGCCAAGTTGGTAGCGGGTTAGCGGGAAGGCAGCAGTACTTC.

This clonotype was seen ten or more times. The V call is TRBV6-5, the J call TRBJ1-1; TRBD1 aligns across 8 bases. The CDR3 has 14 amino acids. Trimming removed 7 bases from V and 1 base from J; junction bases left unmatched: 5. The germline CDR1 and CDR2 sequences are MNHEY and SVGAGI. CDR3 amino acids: CASTPDRANTEAFF. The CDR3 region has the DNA TGTGCCAGCACTCCGGACAGGGCGAACACTGAAGCTTTCTTT.

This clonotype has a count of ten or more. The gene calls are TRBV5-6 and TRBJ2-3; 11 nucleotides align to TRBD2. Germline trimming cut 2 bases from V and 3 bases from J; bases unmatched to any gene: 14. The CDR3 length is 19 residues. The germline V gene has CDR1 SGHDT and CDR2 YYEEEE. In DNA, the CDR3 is TGTGCCAGCAGCTTTAGGGAGTTACTAGCGGGGGATTCTACAGATACGCAGTATTTT. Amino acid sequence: CASSFRELLAGDSTDTQYF.